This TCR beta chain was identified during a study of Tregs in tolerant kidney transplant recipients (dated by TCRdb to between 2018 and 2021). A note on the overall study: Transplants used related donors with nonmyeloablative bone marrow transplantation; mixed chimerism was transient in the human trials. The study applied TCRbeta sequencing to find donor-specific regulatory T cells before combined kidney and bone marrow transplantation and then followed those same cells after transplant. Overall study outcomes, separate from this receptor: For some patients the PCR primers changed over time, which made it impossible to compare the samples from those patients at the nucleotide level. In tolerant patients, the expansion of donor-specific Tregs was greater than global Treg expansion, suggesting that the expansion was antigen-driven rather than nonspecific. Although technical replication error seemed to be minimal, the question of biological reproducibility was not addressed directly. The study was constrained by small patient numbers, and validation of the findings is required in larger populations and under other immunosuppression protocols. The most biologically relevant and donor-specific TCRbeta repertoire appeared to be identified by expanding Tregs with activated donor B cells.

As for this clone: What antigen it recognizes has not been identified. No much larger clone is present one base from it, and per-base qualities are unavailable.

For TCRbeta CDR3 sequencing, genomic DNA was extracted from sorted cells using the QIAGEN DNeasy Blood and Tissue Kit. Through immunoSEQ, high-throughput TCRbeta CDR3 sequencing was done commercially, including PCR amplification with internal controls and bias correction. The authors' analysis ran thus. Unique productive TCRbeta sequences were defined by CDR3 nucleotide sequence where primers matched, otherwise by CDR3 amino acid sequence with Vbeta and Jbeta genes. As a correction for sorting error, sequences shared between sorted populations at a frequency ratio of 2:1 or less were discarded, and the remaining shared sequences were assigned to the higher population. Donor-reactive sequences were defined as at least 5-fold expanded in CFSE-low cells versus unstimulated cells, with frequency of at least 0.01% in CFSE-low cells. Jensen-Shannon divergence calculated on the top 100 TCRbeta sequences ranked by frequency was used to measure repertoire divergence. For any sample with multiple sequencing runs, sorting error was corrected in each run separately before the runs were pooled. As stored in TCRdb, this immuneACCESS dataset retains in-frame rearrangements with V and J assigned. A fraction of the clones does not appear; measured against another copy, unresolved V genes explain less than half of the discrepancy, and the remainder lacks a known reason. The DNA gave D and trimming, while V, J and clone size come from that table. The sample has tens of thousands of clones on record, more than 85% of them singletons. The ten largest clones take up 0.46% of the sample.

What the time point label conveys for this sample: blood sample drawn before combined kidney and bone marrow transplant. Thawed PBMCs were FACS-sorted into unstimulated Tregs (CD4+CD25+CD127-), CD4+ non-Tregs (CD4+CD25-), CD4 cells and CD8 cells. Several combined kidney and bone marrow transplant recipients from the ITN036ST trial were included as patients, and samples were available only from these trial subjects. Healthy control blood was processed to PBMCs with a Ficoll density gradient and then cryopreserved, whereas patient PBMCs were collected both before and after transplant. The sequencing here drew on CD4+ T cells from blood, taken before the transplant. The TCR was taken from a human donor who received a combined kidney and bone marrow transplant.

CDR3 region: CASRWTSGNNEQFF. The DNA is TGCGCCAGCAGATGGACTAGCGGAAACAATGAGCAGTTCTTC. The chain links TRBV5-1 with TRBJ2-1, with 10 bases aligning to TRBD2. The junction shows trimming of 5 bases on V and 5 bases on J, and the gene matches do not reach 4 bases of it. The CDR3 measures 14 amino acids from cysteine to phenylalanine. This entry keeps only the CDR3 DNA: 42 bases, framed from base 1. CDR1 and CDR2 (SGHRS, YFSETQ) derive from the germline V gene.